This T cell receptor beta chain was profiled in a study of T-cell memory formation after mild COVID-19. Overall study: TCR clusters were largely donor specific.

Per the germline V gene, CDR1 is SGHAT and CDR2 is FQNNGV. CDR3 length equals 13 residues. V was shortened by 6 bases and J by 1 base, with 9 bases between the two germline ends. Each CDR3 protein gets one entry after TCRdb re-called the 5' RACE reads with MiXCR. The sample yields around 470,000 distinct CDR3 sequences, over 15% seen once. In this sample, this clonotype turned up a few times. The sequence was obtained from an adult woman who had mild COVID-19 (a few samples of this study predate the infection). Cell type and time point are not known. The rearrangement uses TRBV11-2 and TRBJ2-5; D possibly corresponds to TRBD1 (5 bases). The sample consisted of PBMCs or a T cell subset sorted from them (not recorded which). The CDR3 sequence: CASRDISQETQYF. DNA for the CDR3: TGTGCCAGCAGGGACATCTCCCAAGAGACCCAGTACTTC. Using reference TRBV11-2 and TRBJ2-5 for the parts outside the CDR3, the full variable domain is EAGVAQSPRYKIIEKRQSVAFWCNPISGHATLYWYQQILGQGPKLLIQFQNNGVVDDSQLPKDRFSAERLKGVDSTLKIQPAKLEDSAVYLCASRDISQETQYFGPGTRLLVL.